The clone carrying this TCR beta chain appeared a few times. Symptom resolution, clearance, or two negative PCRs marked the recovered donors of Cohort 3. The data were obtained in a study of blood T cell repertoires in COVID-19. For the study at large: Sample material is recorded as cDNA or gDNA derived from T cells, B-cell-depleted T cells, or PBMCs.

The CDR3 extends over 12 amino acids. Germline CDR1 MDHEN, CDR2 SYDVKM. V was clipped by 6 bases and J by 5 bases, with 10 bases between them. The method was immunoSEQ multiplex PCR; TCRdb's version includes in-frame clones alone and lacks a portion of them. The sample records approximately 440,000 clones, about 85% being singletons. This receptor was obtained from a woman aged 18-29 years who had recovered from COVID-19. The sample consisted of PBMCs or T cells enriched from blood (not recorded which). The chain combines TRBV28 with TRBJ1-1; D ambiguous. CDR3 in DNA: TGTGCCAGCAGCGTAGGAGGGACTGAAGCTTTCTTT. Protein product: CASSVGGTEAFF.